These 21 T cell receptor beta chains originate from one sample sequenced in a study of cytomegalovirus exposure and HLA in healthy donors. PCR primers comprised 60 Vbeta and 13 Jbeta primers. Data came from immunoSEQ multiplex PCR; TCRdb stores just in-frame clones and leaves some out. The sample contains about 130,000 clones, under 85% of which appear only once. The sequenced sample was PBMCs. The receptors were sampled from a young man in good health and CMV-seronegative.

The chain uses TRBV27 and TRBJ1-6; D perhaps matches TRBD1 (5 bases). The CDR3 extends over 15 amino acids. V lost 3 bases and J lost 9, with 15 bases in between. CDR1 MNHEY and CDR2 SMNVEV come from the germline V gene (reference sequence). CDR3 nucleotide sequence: TGTGCCAGCAGTTTTGGGGCCCCGGGGGGTTCACCCCTCCACTTT. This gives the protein CASSFGAPGGSPLHF.

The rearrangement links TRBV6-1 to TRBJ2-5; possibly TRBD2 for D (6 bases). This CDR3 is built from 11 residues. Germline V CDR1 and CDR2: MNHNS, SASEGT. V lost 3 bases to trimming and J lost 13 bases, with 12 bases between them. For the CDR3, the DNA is TGTGCCAGCAGTGACTGGGAGGCGTCGTACTTC. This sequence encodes CASSDWEASYF.

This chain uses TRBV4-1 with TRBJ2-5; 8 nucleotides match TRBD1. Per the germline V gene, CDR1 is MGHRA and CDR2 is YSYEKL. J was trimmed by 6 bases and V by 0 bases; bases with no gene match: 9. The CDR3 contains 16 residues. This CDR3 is CASSQEGRGLRQTQYF. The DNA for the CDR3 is TGCGCCAGCAGCCAAGAAGGCAGGGGGCTGCGGCAGACCCAGTACTTC.

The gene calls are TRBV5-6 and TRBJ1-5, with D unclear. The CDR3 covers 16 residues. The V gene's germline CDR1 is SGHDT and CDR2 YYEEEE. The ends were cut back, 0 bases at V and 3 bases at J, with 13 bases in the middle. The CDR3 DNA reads TGTGCCAGCAGCTTGGCCGCAGGATTATACAATCAGCCCCAGCATTTT. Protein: CASSLAAGLYNQPQHF.

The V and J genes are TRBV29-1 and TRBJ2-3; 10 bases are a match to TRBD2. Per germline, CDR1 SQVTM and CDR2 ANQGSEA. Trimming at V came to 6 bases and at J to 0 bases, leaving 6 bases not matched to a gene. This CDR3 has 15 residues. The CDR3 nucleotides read TGCAGCGTATCCACTAGCGGGACGAGCACAGATACGCAGTATTTT. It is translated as CSVSTSGTSTDTQYF.

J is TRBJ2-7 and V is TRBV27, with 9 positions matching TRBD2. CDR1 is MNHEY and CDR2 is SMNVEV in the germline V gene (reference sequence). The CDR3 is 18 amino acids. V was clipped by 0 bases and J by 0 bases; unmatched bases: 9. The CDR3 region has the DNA TGTGCCAGCAGTTTATCTGCGGGGGGGGGACGGAGCTCCTACGAGCAGTACTTC. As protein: CASSLSAGGGRSSYEQYF.

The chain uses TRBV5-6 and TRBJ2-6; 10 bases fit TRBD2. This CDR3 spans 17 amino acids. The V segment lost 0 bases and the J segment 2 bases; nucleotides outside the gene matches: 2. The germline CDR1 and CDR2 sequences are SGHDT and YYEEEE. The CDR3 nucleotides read TGTGCCAGCAGCTTGGCTCTAGCGGGAGCTGGGGCCAACGTCCTGACTTTC. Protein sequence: CASSLALAGAGANVLTF.

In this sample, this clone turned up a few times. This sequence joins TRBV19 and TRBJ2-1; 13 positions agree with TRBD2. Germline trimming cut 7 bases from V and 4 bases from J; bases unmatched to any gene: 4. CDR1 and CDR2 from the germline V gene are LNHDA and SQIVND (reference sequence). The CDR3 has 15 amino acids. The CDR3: CASKRTSGGYNEQFF. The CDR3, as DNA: TGTGCCAGTAAAAGGACTAGCGGGGGTTACAATGAGCAGTTCTTC.

CDR3 nucleotide sequence: TGCGCCAGCAGGCCCAAGGGACTACCCAGCACAGATACGCAGTATTTT. Protein sequence: CASRPKGLPSTDTQYF. V gene TRBV5-1 combines with J gene TRBJ2-3, with 7 bases aligning to TRBD2. The CDR3 contains 16 residues. V shed 5 bases and J 0 bases; nucleotides not matched to a gene: 9. Looked up from germline, CDR1 is SGHRS and CDR2 is YFSETQ.

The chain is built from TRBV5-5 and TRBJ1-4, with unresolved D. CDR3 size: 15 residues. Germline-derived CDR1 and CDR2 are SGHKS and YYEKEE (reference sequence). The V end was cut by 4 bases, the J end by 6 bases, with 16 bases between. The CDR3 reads CASSPPRSDDEKLFF. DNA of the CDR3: TGTGCCAGCAGCCCGCCTAGGTCAGATGATGAAAAACTGTTTTTT.

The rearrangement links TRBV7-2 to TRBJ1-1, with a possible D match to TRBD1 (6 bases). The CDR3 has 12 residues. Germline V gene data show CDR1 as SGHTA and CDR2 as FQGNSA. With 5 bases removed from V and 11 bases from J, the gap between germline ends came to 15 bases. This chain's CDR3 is CASSLLRGLAFF. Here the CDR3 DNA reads TGTGCCAGCAGCCTTCTGCGGGGGCTTGCTTTCTTT.

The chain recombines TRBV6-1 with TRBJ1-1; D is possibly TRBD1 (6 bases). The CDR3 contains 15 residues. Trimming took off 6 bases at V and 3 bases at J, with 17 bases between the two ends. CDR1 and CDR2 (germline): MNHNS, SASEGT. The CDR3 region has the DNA TGTGCCAGCAGCTCCTTCCCGACAGGCGACACTGAAGCTTTCTTT. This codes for CASSSFPTGDTEAFF.

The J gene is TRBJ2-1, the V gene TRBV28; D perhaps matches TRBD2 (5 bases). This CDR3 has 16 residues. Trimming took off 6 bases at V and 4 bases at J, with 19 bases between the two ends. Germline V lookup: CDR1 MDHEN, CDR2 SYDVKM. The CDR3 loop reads CASSLPTGIQYNEQFF. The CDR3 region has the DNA TGTGCCAGCAGCCTACCCACCGGGATCCAGTACAATGAGCAGTTCTTC.

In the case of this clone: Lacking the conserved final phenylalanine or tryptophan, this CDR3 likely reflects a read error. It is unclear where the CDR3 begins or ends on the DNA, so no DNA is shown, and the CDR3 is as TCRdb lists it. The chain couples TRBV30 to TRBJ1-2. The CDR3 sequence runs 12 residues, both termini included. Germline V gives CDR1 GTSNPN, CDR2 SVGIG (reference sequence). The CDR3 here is CARRGRGYGYTV.

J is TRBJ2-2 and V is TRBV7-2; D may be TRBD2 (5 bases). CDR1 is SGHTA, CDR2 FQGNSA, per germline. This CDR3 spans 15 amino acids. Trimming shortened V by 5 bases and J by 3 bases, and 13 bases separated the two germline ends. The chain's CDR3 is CASSPWAGDTGELFF. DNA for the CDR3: TGTGCCAGCAGCCCATGGGCCGGGGACACCGGGGAGCTGTTTTTT.

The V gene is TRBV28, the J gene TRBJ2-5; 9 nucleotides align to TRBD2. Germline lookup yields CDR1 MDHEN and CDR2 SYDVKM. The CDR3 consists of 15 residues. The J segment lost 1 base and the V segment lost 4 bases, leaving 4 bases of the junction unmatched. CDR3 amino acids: CASSYGGGVQETQYF. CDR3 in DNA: TGTGCCAGCAGTTATGGCGGGGGGGTCCAAGAGACCCAGTACTTC.

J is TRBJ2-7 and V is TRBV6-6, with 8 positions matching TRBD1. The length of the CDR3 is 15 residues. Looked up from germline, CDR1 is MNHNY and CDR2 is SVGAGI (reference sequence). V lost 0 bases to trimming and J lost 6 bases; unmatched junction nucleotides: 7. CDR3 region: CASSYSPDRAGEQYF. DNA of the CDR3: TGTGCCAGCAGTTACTCCCCGGACAGGGCGGGCGAGCAGTACTTC.

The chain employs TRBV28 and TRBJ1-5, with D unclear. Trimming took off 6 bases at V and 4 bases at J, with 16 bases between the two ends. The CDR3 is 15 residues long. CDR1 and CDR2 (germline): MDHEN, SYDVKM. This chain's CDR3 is CASSPTGVPNQPQHF. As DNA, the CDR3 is TGTGCCAGCAGCCCGACGGGAGTCCCGAATCAGCCCCAGCATTTT.

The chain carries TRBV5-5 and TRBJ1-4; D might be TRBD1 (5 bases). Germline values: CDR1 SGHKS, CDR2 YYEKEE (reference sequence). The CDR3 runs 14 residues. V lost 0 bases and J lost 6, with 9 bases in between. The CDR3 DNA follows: TGTGCCAGCAGCTTGGTCTGGGGGGATGAAAAACTGTTTTTT. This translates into CASSLVWGDEKLFF.

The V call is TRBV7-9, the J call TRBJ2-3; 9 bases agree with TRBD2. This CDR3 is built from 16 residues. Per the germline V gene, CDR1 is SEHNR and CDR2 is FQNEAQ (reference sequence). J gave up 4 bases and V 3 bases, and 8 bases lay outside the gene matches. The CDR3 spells CASSFPSGKWADTQYF. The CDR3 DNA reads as TGTGCCAGCAGCTTCCCTAGCGGGAAATGGGCAGATACGCAGTATTTT.

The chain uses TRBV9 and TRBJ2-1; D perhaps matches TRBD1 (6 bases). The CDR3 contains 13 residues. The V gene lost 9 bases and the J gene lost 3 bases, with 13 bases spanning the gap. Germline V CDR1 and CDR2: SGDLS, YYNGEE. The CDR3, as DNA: TGTGCCACGTCGAAGACAGGCTACAATGAGCAGTTCTTC. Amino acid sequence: CATSKTGYNEQFF.